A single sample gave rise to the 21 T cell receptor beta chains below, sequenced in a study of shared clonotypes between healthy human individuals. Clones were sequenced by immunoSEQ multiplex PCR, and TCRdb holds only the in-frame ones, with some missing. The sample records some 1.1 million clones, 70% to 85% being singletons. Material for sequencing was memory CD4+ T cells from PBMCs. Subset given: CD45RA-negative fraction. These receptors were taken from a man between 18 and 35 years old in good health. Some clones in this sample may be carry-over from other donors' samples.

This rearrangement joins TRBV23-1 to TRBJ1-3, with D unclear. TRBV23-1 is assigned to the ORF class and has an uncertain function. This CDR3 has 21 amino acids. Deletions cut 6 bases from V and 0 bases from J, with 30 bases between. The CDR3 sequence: CASRPPTQTRTEAISGNTIYF. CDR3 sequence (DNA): TGCGCCAGCAGACCTCCAACCCAAACAAGGACGGAGGCAATCTCTGGAAACACCATATATTTT.

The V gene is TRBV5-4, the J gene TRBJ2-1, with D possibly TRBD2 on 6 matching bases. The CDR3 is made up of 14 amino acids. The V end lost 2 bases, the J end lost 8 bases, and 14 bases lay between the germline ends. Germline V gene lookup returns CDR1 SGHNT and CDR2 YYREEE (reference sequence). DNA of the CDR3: TGTGCCAGCAGCTTTAGAACGGGAGTCGATGAGCAGTTCTTC. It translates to CASSFRTGVDEQFF.

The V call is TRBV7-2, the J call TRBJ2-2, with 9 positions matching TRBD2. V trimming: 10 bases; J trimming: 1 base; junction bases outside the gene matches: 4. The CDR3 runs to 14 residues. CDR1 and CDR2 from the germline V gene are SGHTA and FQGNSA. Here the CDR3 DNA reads TGTGCCAACCGACTAGCGGTGAACACCGGGGAGCTGTTTTTT. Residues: CANRLAVNTGELFF.

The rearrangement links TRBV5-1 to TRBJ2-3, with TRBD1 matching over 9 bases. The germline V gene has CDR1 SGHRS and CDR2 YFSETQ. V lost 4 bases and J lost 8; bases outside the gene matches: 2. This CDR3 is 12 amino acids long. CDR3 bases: TGCGCCAGCAGCCTGACAGGGGGTACGCAGTATTTT. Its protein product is CASSLTGGTQYF.

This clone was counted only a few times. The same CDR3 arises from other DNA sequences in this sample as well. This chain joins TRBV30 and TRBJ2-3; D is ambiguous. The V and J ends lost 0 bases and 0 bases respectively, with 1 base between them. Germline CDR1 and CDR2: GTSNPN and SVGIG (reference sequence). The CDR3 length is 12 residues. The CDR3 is CAWSVSTDTQYF. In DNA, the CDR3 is TGTGCCTGGAGTGTAAGCACAGATACGCAGTATTTT.

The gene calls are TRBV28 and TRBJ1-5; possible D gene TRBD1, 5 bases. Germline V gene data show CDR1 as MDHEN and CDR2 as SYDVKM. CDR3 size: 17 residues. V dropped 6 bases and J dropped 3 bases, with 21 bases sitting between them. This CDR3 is CASSKLKAGAFNQPQHF. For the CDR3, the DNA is TGTGCCAGCAGCAAGCTTAAAGCCGGGGCCTTCAATCAGCCCCAGCATTTT.

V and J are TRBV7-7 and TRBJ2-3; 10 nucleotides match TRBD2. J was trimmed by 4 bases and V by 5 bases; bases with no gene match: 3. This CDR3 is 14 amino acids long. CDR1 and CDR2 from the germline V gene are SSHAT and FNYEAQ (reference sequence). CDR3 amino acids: CASSLGTSADTQYF. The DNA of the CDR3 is TGTGCCAGCAGCCTCGGGACTAGCGCAGATACGCAGTATTTT. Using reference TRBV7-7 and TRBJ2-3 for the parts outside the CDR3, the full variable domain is GAGVSQSPRYKVTKRGQDVTLRCDPISSHATLYWYQQALGQGPEFLTYFNYEAQPDKSGLPSDRFSAERPEGSISTLTIQRTEQRDSAMYRCASSLGTSADTQYFGPGTRLTVL.

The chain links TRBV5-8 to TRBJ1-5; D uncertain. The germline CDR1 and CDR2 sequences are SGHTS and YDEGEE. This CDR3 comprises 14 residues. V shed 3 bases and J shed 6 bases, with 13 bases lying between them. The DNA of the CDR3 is TGTGCCAGCAGCTCGGAGACCGGGCCTCAGCCCCAGCATTTT. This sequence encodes CASSSETGPQPQHF.

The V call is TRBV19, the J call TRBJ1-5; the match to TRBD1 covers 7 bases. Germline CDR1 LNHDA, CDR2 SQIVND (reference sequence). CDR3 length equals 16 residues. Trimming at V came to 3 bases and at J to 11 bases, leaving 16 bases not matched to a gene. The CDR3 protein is CASSIRTGLTGEAQHF. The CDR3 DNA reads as TGTGCCAGTAGTATCAGGACAGGCCTTACGGGAGAGGCCCAGCATTTT.

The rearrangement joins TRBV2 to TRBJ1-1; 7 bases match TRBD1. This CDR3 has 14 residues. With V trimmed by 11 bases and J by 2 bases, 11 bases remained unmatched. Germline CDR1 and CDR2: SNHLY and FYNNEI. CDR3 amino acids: CAGMRDRTNTEAFF. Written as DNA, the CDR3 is TGTGCCGGTATGAGGGACAGAACTAACACTGAAGCTTTCTTT.

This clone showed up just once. The CDR3 sequence is CASSLVGRRDGTEAFF. DNA for the CDR3: TGTGCCAGCAGTTTAGTCGGTAGGCGAGATGGGACTGAAGCTTTCTTT. The rearrangement uses TRBV28 and TRBJ1-1; D gene uncertain. The CDR3 runs to 16 residues. Trimming shortened V by 2 bases and J by 5 bases, and 18 bases separated the two germline ends. Germline CDR1 and CDR2: MDHEN and SYDVKM.

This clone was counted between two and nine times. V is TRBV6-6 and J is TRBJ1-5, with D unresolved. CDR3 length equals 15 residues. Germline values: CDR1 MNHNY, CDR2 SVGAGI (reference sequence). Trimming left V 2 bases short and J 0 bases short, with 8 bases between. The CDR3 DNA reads TGTGCCAGCAGTTACCGGACGGTTAGCAATCAGCCCCAGCATTTT. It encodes CASSYRTVSNQPQHF.

CDR3 sequence reads: CASSLSRIYGYTF. CDR3 coding DNA: TGTGCCAGCAGTTTATCCAGAATTTATGGCTACACCTTC. V usage is TRBV28 and J usage is TRBJ1-2; no clear D. The CDR3 runs to 13 residues. Germline V gene sequence: CDR1 MDHEN, CDR2 SYDVKM. V lost 1 base and J 5 bases, leaving 8 bases between the germline ends.

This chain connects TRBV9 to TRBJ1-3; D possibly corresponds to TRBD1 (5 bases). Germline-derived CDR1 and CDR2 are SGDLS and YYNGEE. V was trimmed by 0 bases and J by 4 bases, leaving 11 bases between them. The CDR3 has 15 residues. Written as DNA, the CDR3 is TGTGCCAGCAGCGTAGGGGACCGGGCCGGAAACACCATATATTTT. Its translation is CASSVGDRAGNTIYF.

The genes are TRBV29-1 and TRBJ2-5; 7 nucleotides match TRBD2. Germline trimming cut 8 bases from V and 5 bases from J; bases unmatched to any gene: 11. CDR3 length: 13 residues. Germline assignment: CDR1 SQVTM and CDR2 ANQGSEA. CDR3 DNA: TGCAGCTCCAGGCGGGGGTTTGGGGAGACCCAGTACTTC. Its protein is CSSRRGFGETQYF. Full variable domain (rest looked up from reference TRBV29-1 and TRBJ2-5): SAVISQKPSRDICQRGTSLTIQCQVDSQVTMMFWYRQQPGQSLTLIATANQGSEATYESGFVIDKFPISRPNLTFSTLTVSNMSPEDSSIYLCSSRRGFGETQYFGPGTRLLVL.

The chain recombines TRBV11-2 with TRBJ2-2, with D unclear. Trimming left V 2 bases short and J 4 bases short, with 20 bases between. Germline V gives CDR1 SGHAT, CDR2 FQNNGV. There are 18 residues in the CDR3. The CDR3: CASSLRPQPPMSTGELFF. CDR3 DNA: TGTGCCAGCAGCTTAAGACCCCAGCCACCAATGAGCACCGGGGAGCTGTTTTTT.

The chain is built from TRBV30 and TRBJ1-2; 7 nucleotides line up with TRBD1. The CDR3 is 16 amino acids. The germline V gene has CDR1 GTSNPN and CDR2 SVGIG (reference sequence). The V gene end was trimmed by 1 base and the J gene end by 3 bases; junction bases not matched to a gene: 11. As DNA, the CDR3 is TGTGCCTGGAGTGCACCCCACTCACAGGGGCACTATGGCTACACCTTC. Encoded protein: CAWSAPHSQGHYGYTF.

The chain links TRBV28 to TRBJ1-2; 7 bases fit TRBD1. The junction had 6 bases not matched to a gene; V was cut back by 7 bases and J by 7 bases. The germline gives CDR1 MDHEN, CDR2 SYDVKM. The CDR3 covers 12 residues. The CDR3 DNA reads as TGTGCCAGCACCTCGGCAGGGGGTGGCTACACCTTC. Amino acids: CASTSAGGGYTF.

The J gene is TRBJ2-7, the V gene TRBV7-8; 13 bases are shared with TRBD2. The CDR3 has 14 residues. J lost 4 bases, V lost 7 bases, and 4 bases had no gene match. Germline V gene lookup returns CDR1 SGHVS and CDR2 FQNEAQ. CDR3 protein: CASIRTSGSYEQYF. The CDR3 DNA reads TGTGCCAGCATCCGGACTAGCGGGAGTTACGAGCAGTACTTC.

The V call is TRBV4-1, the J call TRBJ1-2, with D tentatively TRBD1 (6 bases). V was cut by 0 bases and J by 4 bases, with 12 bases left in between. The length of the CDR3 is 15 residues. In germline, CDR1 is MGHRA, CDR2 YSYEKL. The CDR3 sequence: CASSQDPQGLYGYTF. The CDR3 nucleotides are TGCGCCAGCAGCCAAGACCCCCAGGGGCTCTATGGCTACACCTTC.

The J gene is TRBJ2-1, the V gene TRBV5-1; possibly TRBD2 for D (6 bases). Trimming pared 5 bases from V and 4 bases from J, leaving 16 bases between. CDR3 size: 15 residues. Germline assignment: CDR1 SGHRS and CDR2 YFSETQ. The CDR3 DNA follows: TGCGCCAGCAGGAACTTGGCGGGACCATACAATGAGCAGTTCTTC. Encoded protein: CASRNLAGPYNEQFF.